Listed below are T cell receptor beta chains from one sample, sequenced in a study of OX40 agonist ivuxolimab in advanced cancers. Profiling relied on immunoSEQ multiplex PCR, and the TCRdb table lists in-frame clones only, not all of them. In the table there are tens of thousands of clones, about 91% of which are singletons. This sample comprised CD4+ or CD8+ T cells sorted from blood, obtained in a trial of the OX40 agonist ivuxolimab. These receptors were taken from an adult with an advanced solid tumor such as melanoma, head and neck, liver or kidney cancer. The CDR3 runs from the conserved cysteine through the conserved F or W. D genes are given only for firm matches. Clone size is given for some rows only: seen once, a few or many times, or a class if the clone is expanded.

j_call clone_size d_call v_call cdr3_aa cdr3_nt
TRBJ2-7 NA TRBD2 TRBV6-6 CASSSASGRPSYEQYF TGTGCCAGCAGTTCCGCTAGCGGGCGACCCTCCTACGAGCAGTACTTC
TRBJ1-2 NA NA TRBV10-3 CAISAGPGYTF TGTGCCATCAGTGCAGGGCCCGGCTACACCTTC
TRBJ1-2 NA NA TRBV25-1 CASSTNYGYTF TGTGCCAGCAGTACGAATTATGGCTACACCTTC
TRBJ2-5 NA NA TRBV19 CASSVRDKEETQYF TGTGCCAGTAGTGTCCGGGACAAAGAAGAGACCCAGTACTTC
TRBJ1-5 few NA TRBV6-6 CAIRANNQPQHF TGTGCCATCCGGGCAAACAATCAGCCCCAGCATTTT
TRBJ2-1 few NA TRBV28 CASMGPGREQFF TGTGCCAGCATGGGCCCTGGCCGTGAGCAGTTCTTC
TRBJ2-7 once NA TRBV5-8 CASSLVWPATIYF TGTGCCAGCAGCTTGGTTTGGCCAGCGACTATCTACTTC
TRBJ1-3 NA NA TRBV7-9 CASSLTHGNTIYF TGTGCCAGCAGCTTAACACACGGAAACACCATATATTTT
TRBJ2-1 NA NA TRBV30 CAWSEGTASYNEQFF TGTGCCTGGAGTGAGGGGACCGCTTCCTACAATGAGCAGTTCTTC
TRBJ1-6 once NA TRBV5-1 CASSLEGSSYNSPLHF TGCGCCAGCAGCTTGGAAGGGAGCTCCTATAATTCACCCCTCCACTTT
TRBJ2-5 NA TRBD2 TRBV19 CASSILAGGQETQYF TGTGCCAGTAGTATTTTAGCGGGAGGCCAAGAGACCCAGTACTTC
TRBJ2-5 NA NA TRBV27 CASSLLVGVGETQYF TGTGCCAGCAGCTTGCTCGTAGGGGTCGGAGAGACCCAGTACTTC
TRBJ1-1 few NA TRBV7-2 CASSLSGTEAFF TGTGCCAGCAGCTTATCTGGCACTGAAGCTTTCTTT
TRBJ2-2 NA NA TRBV7-8 CASSLPGRTGELFF TGTGCCAGCAGCTTACCAGGCCGCACCGGGGAGCTGTTTTTT
TRBJ2-1 NA TRBD2 TRBV28 CASSPLAGSSYNEQFF TGTGCCAGCAGTCCCTTAGCGGGGAGCTCCTACAATGAGCAGTTCTTC
TRBJ2-1 NA NA TRBV2 CASSEMGPEQFF TGTGCCAGCAGTGAAATGGGTCCTGAGCAGTTCTTC
TRBJ1-1 NA NA TRBV6-5 CASSAGVMNTEAFF TGTGCCAGCAGCGCGGGGGTGATGAACACTGAAGCTTTCTTT
TRBJ2-1 NA NA TRBV2 CASSDGGGREQFF TGTGCCAGCAGTGATGGAGGGGGCCGTGAGCAGTTCTTC
TRBJ2-1 NA TRBD2 TRBV5-1 CASSSWTSGRTYNEQFF TGCGCCAGCAGCTCCTGGACTAGCGGGAGAACCTACAATGAGCAGTTCTTC
TRBJ1-1 NA NA TRBV19 CASSIGGLATEAFF TGTGCCAGTAGTATAGGAGGATTGGCCACTGAAGCTTTCTTT
TRBJ1-1 NA TRBD1 TRBV19 CATYRGINTEAFF TGTGCCACGTACAGGGGGATAAACACTGAAGCTTTCTTT
TRBJ2-3 few TRBD1 TRBV5-1 CASSQGQSDTQYF TGCGCCAGCAGCCAGGGACAGTCAGATACGCAGTATTTT
TRBJ2-2 NA NA TRBV18 CASSPPETGELFF TGTGCCAGCTCACCACCGGAGACCGGGGAGCTGTTTTTT
TRBJ2-7 NA TRBD2 TRBV27 CASSSSLAGGSYEQYF TGTGCCAGCAGTTCGAGTCTAGCGGGAGGTTCCTACGAGCAGTACTTC
TRBJ2-7 NA NA TRBV7-2 CASSSRPDSSYEQYF TGTGCCAGCAGCTCCCGACCCGACTCCTCCTACGAGCAGTACTTC
TRBJ1-2 NA NA TRBV2 CASSDRPGTLYGYTF TGTGCCAGCAGTGATCGACCCGGGACACTCTATGGCTACACCTTC
TRBJ2-6 NA TRBD1 TRBV7-2 CASSPDRVRSGANVLTF TGTGCCAGCAGCCCCGACAGGGTTCGGTCTGGGGCCAACGTCCTGACTTTC
TRBJ2-1 once NA TRBV7-9 CASSPPGGRFNEQFF TGTGCCAGCAGCCCCCCGGGGGGCCGCTTCAATGAGCAGTTCTTC
TRBJ1-2 NA TRBD1 TRBV28 CASRIQGTLGYTF TGTGCCAGCAGAATACAGGGGACCCTAGGCTACACCTTC
TRBJ1-1 NA NA TRBV10-3 CAISNQGNTEAFF TGTGCCATCAGTAACCAGGGGAACACTGAAGCTTTCTTT
TRBJ1-1 NA NA TRBV6-6 CASNRLDGSTEAFF TGTGCCAGCAACAGACTGGACGGGAGCACTGAAGCTTTCTTT
TRBJ2-1 NA TRBD1 TRBV28 CASSRQGALYNEQFF TGTGCCAGCAGTCGACAGGGGGCTCTCTACAATGAGCAGTTCTTC
TRBJ2-1 NA NA TRBV19 CASSFQREQFF TGTGCCAGTAGTTTCCAGCGAGAGCAGTTCTTC
TRBJ1-1 NA TRBD1 TRBV7-8 CASSLATGSTEAFF TGTGCCAGCAGCTTAGCGACAGGGAGTACTGAAGCTTTCTTT
TRBJ2-3 NA NA TRBV6-1 CASSEVGGAADTQYF TGTGCCAGCAGTGAAGTGGGGGGGGCGGCAGATACGCAGTATTTT
TRBJ2-4 NA TRBD1 TRBV30 CAWSASGQGASKNIQYF TGTGCCTGGAGTGCCTCAGGGCAGGGGGCGTCCAAAAACATTCAGTACTTC
TRBJ2-3 NA NA TRBV18 CASSPMEGTDTQYF TGTGCCAGCTCACCAATGGAAGGCACAGATACGCAGTATTTT
TRBJ2-6 NA NA TRBV5-5 CASSLGRDHSGANVLTF TGTGCCAGCAGCTTGGGTAGGGATCACTCTGGGGCCAACGTCCTGACTTTC
TRBJ2-1 NA NA TRBV10-1 CASSERVTTYNEQFF TGCGCCAGCAGTGAGAGGGTGACTACTTACAATGAGCAGTTCTTC
TRBJ2-6 NA NA TRBV5-1 CASSPLSTGANVLTF TGCGCCAGCAGCCCCTTGTCCACTGGGGCCAACGTCCTGACTTTC
TRBJ2-1 NA TRBD1 TRBV15 CATSLRPGTGGYNEQFF TGTGCCACCAGCCTACGTCCCGGGACAGGGGGTTACAATGAGCAGTTCTTC
TRBJ2-7 NA TRBD1 TRBV6-1 CASSEEDRYAYEQYF TGTGCCAGCAGTGAAGAGGACAGGTACGCCTACGAGCAGTACTTC
TRBJ1-1 NA NA TRBV7-8 CASSLALGALDTEAFF TGTGCCAGCAGCTTAGCGTTGGGGGCATTGGACACTGAAGCTTTCTTT
TRBJ2-7 NA NA TRBV2 CASSVGNPPYEQYF TGTGCCAGCAGTGTTGGTAATCCCCCCTACGAGCAGTACTTC
TRBJ1-1 NA NA TRBV10-3 CAISDPVPGNTEAFF TGTGCCATCAGTGACCCCGTCCCGGGGAACACTGAAGCTTTCTTT
TRBJ2-7 NA NA TRBV7-9 CASSLSYEQYF TGTGCCAGCAGCTTATCCTACGAGCAGTACTTC
TRBJ1-1 NA NA TRBV7-2 CASSLDAVAEAFF TGTGCCAGCAGCTTAGACGCTGTCGCTGAAGCTTTCTTT
TRBJ2-7 NA TRBD1 TRBV30 CAWTGQGFPYEQYF TGTGCCTGGACCGGACAGGGATTTCCCTACGAGCAGTACTTC
TRBJ2-1 NA TRBD2 TRBV11-2 CASSLGAGREQFF TGTGCCAGCAGCTTAGGAGCGGGGAGAGAGCAGTTCTTC
TRBJ1-1 NA NA TRBV4-2 CASSLSDTYTEAFF TGTGCCAGCAGCCTTTCGGACACTTACACTGAAGCTTTCTTT
TRBJ1-5 NA NA TRBV28 CASRSGSQGQPQHF TGTGCCAGCAGGTCAGGGTCCCAAGGTCAGCCCCAGCATTTT
TRBJ1-1 NA NA TRBV30 CAWSNDAVRLTEAFF TGTGCCTGGAGCAACGATGCGGTCCGACTCACTGAAGCTTTCTTT
TRBJ2-1 NA TRBD1 TRBV2 CASSANRGGNEQFF TGTGCCAGCAGTGCGAACAGGGGCGGGAATGAGCAGTTCTTC